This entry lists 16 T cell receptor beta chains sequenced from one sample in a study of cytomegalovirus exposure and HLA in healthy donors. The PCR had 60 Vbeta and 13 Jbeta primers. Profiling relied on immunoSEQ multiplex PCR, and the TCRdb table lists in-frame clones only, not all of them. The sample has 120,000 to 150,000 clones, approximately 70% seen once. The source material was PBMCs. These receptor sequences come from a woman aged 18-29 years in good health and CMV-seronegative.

Here the CDR3 DNA reads TGTGCCAGCTCACCACCGAGCTCCGAGAATGAAAAACTGTTTTTT. Encoded protein: CASSPPSSENEKLFF. V is TRBV18 and J is TRBJ1-4; D is unclear. There are 15 residues in the CDR3. Germline V lookup: CDR1 KGHSH, CDR2 LQKENI. Trimming pared 0 bases from V and 5 bases from J, leaving 10 bases between.

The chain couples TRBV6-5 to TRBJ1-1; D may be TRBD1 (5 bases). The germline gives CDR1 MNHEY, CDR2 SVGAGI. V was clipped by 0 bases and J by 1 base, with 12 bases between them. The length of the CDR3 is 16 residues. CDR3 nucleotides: TGTGCCAGCAGTTACTCTGGGGCAGCCAGGAACACTGAAGCTTTCTTT. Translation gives CASSYSGAARNTEAFF.

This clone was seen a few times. CDR3 in DNA: TGTGCCAGCAGTGTCGACAGGGGGCGCATGACAGATACGCAGTATTTT. It is translated as CASSVDRGRMTDTQYF. This sequence joins TRBV6-1 and TRBJ2-3, with 10 bases identical to TRBD1. The V and J ends lost 4 bases and 3 bases, in that order; junction bases with no gene match: 7. The CDR3 is 16 amino acids. Germline loops: CDR1 MNHNS, CDR2 SASEGT.

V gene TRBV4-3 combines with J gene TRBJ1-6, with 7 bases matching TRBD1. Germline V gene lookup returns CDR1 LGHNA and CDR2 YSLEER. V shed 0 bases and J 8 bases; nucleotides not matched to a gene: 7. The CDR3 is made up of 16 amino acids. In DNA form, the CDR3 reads TGCGCCAGCAGCCAAGATCCAAGAGGGGGCGATTCACCCCTCCACTTT. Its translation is CASSQDPRGGDSPLHF.

For the CDR3, the DNA is TGTGCCAGCAGTTTCCGGGAGGGAGATACGCAGTATTTT. Translation gives CASSFREGDTQYF. The chain recombines TRBV27 with TRBJ2-3; 8 bases map to TRBD2. The CDR3 runs to 13 residues. V gave up 3 bases and J gave up 5 bases; unmatched junction bases: 1. Per germline, CDR1 MNHEY and CDR2 SMNVEV (reference sequence).

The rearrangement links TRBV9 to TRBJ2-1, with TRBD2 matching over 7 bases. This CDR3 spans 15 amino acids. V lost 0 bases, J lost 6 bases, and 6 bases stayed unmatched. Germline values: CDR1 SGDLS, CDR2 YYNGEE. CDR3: CASSVAAGTFNEQFF. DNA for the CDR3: TGTGCCAGCAGCGTAGCAGCGGGAACTTTCAATGAGCAGTTCTTC.

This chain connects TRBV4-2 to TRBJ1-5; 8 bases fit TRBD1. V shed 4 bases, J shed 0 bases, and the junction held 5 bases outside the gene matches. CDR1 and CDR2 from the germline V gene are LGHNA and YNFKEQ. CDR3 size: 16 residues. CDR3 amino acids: CASSPRDRGSNQPQHF. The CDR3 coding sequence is TGTGCCAGCAGCCCAAGAGACAGGGGTAGCAATCAGCCCCAGCATTTT.

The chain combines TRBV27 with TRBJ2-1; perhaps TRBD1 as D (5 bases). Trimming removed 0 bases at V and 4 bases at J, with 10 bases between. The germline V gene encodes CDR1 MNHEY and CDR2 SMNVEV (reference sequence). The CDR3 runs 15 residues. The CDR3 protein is CASSLSRTFYNEQFF. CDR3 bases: TGTGCCAGCAGTTTATCCCGGACATTTTACAATGAGCAGTTCTTC.

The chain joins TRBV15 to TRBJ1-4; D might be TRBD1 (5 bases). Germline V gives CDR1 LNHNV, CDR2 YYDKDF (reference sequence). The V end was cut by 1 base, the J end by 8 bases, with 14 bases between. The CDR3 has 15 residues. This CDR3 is CATSRGGGDVEKLFF. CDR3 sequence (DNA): TGTGCCACCAGCAGAGGGGGGGGAGACGTGGAAAAACTGTTTTTT.

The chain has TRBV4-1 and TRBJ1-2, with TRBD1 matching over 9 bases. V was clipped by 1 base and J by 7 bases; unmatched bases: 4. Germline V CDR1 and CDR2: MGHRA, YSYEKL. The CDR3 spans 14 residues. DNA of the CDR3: TGCGCCAGCAGCCAAGTCATACAGGGGGCTGGCTACACCTTC. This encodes CASSQVIQGAGYTF.

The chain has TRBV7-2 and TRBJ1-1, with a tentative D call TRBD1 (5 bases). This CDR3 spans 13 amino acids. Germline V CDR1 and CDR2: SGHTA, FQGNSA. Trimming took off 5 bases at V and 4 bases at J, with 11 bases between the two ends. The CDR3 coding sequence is TGTGCCAGCAGCCTGGGGCAGGCCACTGAAGCTTTCTTT. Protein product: CASSLGQATEAFF.

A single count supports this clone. For the CDR3, the DNA is TGTGCCATCAGCATAGCGGGAGAAGGCTCAGATACGCAGTATTTT. Encoded protein: CAISIAGEGSDTQYF. The rearrangement uses TRBV10-3 and TRBJ2-3; 9 nucleotides line up with TRBD2. The CDR3 extends over 15 amino acids. Per germline, CDR1 ENHRY and CDR2 SYGVKD. With 6 bases clipped from V and 4 bases from J, the junction kept 8 bases outside the gene matches.

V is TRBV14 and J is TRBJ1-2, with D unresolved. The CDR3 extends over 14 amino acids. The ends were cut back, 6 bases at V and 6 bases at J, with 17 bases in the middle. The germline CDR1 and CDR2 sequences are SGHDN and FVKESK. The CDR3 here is CASSPRTVMDGYTF. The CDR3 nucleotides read TGTGCCAGCAGTCCAAGGACTGTGATGGATGGCTACACCTTC.

DNA of the CDR3: TGTGCCAGCTCACCACAAGGGCAGGGAGGCTATGGCTACACCTTC. The encoded protein is CASSPQGQGGYGYTF. The chain uses TRBV18 and TRBJ1-2, with D tentatively TRBD1 (5 bases). Trimming shortened V by 1 base and J by 4 bases, and 13 bases separated the two germline ends. The CDR3 spans 15 residues. Germline V gene sequence: CDR1 KGHSH, CDR2 LQKENI.

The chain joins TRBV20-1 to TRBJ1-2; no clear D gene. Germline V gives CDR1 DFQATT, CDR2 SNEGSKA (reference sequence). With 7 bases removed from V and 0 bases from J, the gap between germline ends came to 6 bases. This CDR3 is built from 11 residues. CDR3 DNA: TGCAGTGGCGGGGCTAACTATGGCTACACCTTC. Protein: CSGGANYGYTF.

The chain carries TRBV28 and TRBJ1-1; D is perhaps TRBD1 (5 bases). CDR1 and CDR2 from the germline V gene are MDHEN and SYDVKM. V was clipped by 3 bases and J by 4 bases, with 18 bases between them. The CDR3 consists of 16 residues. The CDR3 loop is CASSFRRGVSTTEAFF. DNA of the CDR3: TGTGCCAGCAGTTTTAGGCGGGGGGTCTCTACCACTGAAGCTTTCTTT.